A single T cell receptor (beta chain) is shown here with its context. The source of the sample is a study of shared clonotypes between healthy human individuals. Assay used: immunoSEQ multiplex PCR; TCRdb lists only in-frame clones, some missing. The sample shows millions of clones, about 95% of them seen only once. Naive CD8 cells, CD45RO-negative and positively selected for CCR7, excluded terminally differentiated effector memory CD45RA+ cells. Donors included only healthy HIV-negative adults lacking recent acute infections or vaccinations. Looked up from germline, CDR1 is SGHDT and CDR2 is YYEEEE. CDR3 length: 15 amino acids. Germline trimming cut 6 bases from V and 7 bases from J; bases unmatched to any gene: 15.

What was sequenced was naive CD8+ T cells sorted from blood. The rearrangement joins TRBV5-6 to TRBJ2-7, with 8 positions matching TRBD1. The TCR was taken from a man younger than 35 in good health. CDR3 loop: CASTWSWQGAREQYF. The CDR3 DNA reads TGTGCCAGCACTTGGTCGTGGCAGGGGGCGCGGGAGCAGTACTTC.